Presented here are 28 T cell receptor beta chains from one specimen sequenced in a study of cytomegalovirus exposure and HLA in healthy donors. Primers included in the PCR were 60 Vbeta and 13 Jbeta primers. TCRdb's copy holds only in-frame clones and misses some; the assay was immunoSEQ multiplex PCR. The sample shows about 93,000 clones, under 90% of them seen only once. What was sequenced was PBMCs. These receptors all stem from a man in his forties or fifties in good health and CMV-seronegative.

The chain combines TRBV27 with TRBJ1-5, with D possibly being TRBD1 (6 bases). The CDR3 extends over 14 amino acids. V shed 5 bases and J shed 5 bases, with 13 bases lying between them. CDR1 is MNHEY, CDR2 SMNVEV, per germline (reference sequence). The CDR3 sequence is CASSPTGGHQPQHF. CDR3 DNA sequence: TGTGCCAGCAGTCCGACAGGAGGTCATCAGCCCCAGCATTTT.

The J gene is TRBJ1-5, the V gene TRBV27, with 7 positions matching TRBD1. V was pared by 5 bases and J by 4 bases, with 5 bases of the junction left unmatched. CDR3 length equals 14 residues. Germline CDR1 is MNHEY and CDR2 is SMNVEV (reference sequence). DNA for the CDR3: TGTGCCAGCAGTCCAACGGACAGGAATCAGCCCCAGCATTTT. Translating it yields CASSPTDRNQPQHF.

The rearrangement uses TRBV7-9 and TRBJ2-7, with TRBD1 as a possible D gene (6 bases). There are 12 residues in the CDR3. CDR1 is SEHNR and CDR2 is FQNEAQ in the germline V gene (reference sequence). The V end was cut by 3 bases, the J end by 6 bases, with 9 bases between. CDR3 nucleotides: TGTGCCAGCAGCTTTACAGGGTCCGAGCAGTACTTC. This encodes CASSFTGSEQYF.

The CDR3 spells CASRARQGVGSYGYTF. DNA of the CDR3: TGTGCCAGCAGGGCCCGACAGGGGGTCGGATCCTATGGCTACACCTTC. The chain links TRBV28 to TRBJ1-2, with 9 bases lining up with TRBD1. Unmatched junction bases numbered 12, after V lost 6 bases and J lost 4 bases. Per germline, CDR1 MDHEN and CDR2 SYDVKM. This CDR3 comprises 16 residues.

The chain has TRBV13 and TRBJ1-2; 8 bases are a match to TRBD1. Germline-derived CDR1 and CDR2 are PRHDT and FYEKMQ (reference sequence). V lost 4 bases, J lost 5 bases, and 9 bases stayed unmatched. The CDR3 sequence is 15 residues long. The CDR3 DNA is TGTGCCAGCAGCTCCGGCCGGGACAGGAGGTATGGCTACACCTTC. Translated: CASSSGRDRRYGYTF.

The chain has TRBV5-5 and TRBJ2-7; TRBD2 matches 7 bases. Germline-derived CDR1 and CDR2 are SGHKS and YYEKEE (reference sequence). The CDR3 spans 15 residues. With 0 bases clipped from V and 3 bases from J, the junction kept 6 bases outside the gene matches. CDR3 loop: CASSLGGGVGYEQYF. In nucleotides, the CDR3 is TGTGCCAGCAGCTTGGGCGGGGGAGTTGGCTACGAGCAGTACTTC.

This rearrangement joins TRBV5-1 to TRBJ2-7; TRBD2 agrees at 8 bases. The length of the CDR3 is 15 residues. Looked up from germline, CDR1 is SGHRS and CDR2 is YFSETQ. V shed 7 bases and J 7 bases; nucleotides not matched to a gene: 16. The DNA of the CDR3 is TGCGCCAGCTCCCCCCCGGGGGGGCAAGCGAGGGAGCAGTACTTC. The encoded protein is CASSPPGGQAREQYF.

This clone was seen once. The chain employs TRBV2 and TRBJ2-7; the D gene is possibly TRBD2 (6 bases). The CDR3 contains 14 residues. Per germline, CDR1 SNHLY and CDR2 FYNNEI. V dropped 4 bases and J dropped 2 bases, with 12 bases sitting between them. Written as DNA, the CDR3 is TGTGCCAGCAGTGGGGTGGGAGGTACCTACGAGCAGTACTTC. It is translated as CASSGVGGTYEQYF.

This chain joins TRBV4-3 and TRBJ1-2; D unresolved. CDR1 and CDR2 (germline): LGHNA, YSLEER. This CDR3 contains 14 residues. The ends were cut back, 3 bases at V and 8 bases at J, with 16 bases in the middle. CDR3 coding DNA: TGCGCCAGCAGCCAGAGCACCCATGAGAGGGGCTACACCTTC. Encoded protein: CASSQSTHERGYTF.

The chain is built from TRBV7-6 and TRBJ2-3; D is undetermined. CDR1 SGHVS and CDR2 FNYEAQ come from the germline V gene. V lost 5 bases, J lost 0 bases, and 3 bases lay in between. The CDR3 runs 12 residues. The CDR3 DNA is TGTGCCAGCAGCCCGAGCACAGATACGCAGTATTTT. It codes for CASSPSTDTQYF.

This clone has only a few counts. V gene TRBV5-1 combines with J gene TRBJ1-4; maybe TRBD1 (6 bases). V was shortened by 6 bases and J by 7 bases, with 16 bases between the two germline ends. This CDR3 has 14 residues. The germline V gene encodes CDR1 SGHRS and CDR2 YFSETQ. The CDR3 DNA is TGCGCCAGCACCCGTACAGGGTCGGGTGAAAAACTGTTTTTT. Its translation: CASTRTGSGEKLFF. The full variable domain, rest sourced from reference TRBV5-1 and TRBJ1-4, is KAGVTQTPRYLIKTRGQQVTLSCSPISGHRSVSWYQQTPGQGLQFLFEYFSETQRNKGNFPGRFSGRQFSNSRSEMNVSTLELGDSALYLCASTRTGSGEKLFFGSGTQLSVL.

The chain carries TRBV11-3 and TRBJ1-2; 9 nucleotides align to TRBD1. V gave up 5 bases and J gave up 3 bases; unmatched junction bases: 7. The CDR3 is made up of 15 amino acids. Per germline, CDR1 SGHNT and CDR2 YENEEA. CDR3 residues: CASSHTGQGDYGYTF. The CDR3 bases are TGTGCCAGCAGCCATACGGGACAGGGAGACTATGGCTACACCTTC.

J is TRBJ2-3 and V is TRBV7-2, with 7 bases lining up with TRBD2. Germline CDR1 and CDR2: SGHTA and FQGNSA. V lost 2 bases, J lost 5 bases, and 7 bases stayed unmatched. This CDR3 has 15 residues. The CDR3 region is CASSLLGGLGDTQYF. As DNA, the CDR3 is TGTGCCAGCAGCTTATTGGGAGGGCTGGGAGATACGCAGTATTTT.

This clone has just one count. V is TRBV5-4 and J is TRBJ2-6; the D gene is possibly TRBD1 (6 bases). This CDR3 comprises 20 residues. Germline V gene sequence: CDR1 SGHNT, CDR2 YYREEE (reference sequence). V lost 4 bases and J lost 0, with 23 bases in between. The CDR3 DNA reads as TGTGCCAGCAGCGGCCGGACGCAACCTGGGGGCCTCTCTGGGGCCAACGTCCTGACTTTC. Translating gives CASSGRTQPGGLSGANVLTF.

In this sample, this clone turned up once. CDR3 coding DNA: TGTGCCAGCAGCCGGGACAGGGGTTATTCGGATGGCTACACCTTC. Its translation: CASSRDRGYSDGYTF. The chain links TRBV5-4 to TRBJ1-2, with 10 positions matching TRBD1. After removal of 4 bases from V and 6 bases from J, the junction contained 9 bases not matched to a gene. The CDR3 extends over 15 amino acids. Per germline, CDR1 SGHNT and CDR2 YYREEE (reference sequence).

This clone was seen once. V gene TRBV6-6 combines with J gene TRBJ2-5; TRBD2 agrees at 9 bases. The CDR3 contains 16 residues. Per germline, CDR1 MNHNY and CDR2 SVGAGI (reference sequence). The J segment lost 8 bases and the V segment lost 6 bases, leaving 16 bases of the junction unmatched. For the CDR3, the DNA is TGTGCCAGCAGATTCATTAGCGGGAGAGGGGGATCTACCCAGTACTTC. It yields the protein CASRFISGRGGSTQYF.

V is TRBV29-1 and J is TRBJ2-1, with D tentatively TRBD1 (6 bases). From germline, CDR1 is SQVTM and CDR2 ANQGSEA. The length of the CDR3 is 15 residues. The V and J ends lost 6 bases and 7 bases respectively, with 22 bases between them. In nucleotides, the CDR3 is TGCAGCGTCCCCCTGGGCAGGGGTCTAACGAATGAGCAGTTCTTC. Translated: CSVPLGRGLTNEQFF.

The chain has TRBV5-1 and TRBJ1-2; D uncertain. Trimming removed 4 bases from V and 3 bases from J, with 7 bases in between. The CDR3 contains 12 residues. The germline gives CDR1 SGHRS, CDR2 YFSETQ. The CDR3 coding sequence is TGCGCCAGCAGCGACCAGGACTATGGCTACACCTTC. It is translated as CASSDQDYGYTF.

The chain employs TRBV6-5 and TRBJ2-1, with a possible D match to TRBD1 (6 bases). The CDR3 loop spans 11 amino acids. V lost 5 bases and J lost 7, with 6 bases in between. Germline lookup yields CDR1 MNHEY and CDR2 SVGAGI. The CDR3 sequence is CASSQGNEQFF. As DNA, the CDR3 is TGTGCCAGCAGTCAGGGGAATGAGCAGTTCTTC.

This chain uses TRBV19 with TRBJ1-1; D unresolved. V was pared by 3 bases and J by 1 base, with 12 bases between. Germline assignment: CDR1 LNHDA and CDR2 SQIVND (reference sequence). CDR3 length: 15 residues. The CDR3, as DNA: TGTGCCAGTAGTATGAGAGGGAAGCGGAACACTGAAGCTTTCTTT. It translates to CASSMRGKRNTEAFF.

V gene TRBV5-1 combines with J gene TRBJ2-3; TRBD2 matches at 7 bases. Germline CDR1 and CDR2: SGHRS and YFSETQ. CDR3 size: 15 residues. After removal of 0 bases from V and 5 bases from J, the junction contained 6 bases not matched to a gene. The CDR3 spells CASSLVPGEGDTQYF. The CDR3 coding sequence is TGCGCCAGCAGCTTGGTCCCGGGGGAGGGAGATACGCAGTATTTT.

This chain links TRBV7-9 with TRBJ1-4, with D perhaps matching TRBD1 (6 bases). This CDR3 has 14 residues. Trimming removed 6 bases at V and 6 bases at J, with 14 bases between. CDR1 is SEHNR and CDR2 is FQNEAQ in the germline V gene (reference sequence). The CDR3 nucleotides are TGTGCCAGCAGTAGGGGGGGGCTAGATGAAAAACTGTTTTTT. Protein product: CASSRGGLDEKLFF.

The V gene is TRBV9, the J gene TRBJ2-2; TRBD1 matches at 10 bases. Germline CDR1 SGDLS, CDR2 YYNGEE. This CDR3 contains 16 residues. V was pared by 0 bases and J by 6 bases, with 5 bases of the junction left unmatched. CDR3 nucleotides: TGTGCCAGCAGCGTAGAGGGGACAGGGGTTGCCGGGGAGCTGTTTTTT. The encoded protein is CASSVEGTGVAGELFF.

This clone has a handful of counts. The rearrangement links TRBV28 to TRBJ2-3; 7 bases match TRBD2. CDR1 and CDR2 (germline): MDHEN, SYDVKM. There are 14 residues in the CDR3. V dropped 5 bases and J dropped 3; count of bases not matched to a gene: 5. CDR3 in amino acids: CASSQGTTTDTQYF. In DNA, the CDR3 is TGTGCCAGCAGTCAAGGGACTACAACAGATACGCAGTATTTT.

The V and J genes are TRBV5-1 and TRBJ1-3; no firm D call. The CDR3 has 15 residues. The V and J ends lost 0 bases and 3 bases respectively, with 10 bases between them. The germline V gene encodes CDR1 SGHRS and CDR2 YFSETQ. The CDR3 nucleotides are TGCGCCAGCAGCTTGGCCGGTAGATATGGAAACACCATATATTTT. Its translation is CASSLAGRYGNTIYF.

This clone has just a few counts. The CDR3 protein is CASSAGLAANTGELFF. The DNA of the CDR3 is TGCGCCAGCAGCGCGGGACTAGCCGCGAACACCGGGGAGCTGTTTTTT. This sequence joins TRBV5-1 and TRBJ2-2; 9 bases line up with TRBD2. Germline V gene data show CDR1 as SGHRS and CDR2 as YFSETQ. Trimming took 4 bases from V and 0 from J; bases not matched to a gene: 4. The CDR3 is 16 amino acids.

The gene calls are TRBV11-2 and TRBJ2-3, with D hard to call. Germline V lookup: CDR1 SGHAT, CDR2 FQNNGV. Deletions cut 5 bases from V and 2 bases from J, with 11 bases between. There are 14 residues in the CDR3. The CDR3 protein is CASSPQAYTDTQYF. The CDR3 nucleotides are TGTGCCAGCAGCCCACAAGCGTACACAGATACGCAGTATTTT. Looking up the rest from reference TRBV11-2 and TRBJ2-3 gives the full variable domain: EAGVAQSPRYKIIEKRQSVAFWCNPISGHATLYWYQQILGQGPKLLIQFQNNGVVDDSQLPKDRFSAERLKGVDSTLKIQPAKLEDSAVYLCASSPQAYTDTQYFGPGTRLTVL.

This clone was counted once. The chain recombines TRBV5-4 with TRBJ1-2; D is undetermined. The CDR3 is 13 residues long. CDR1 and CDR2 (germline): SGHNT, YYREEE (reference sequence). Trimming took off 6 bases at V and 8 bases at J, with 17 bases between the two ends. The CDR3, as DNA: TGTGCCAGCACCCGGGAAAGGAGGTTAGGCTACACCTTC. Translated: CASTRERRLGYTF.